Listed below are T cell receptor beta chains from one sample, sequenced in a study of cytomegalovirus exposure and HLA in healthy donors. The table came from immunoSEQ multiplex PCR; TCRdb's copy has only in-frame clones and leaves some out. The repertoire consists of about 120,000 clones, with more than 75% occurring once and the leading ten covering about 2.2%. The sequenced sample consisted of PBMCs. These receptors originate from a woman aged 30 to 39 in good health and CMV-seronegative. Each CDR3 is given with its conserved first and last residue. Each record gives: clone size, J gene, D gene, V gene, CDR3 protein, CDR3 DNA. A D gene is named only where the DNA matches it firmly. The size entry is marked missing in some rows and otherwise reads once, few, many or a size class.

.	TRBJ1-4	TRBD1	TRBV27	CASRNTPTGTGNEKLFF	TGTGCCAGCAGAAACACTCCTACCGGGACAGGGAATGAAAAACTGTTTTTT
.	TRBJ1-6	TRBD1	TRBV18	CASSQTGDRNSPLHF	TGTGCCAGCTCTCAGACAGGGGACAGGAATTCACCCCTCCACTTT
.	TRBJ1-1	.	TRBV15	CATSPRGGTGETEAFF	TGTGCCACCAGCCCACGTGGGGGGACCGGCGAAACTGAAGCTTTCTTT
.	TRBJ2-3	.	TRBV30	CAWSPPGTDTQYF	TGTGCCTGGAGCCCCCCTGGCACAGATACGCAGTATTTT
.	TRBJ1-4	TRBD1	TRBV18	CASSPQGAFNEKLFF	TGTGCCAGCTCACCCCAGGGGGCCTTTAATGAAAAACTGTTTTTT
.	TRBJ1-1	TRBD1	TRBV30	CAWSPGGGTEAFF	TGTGCCTGGAGTCCAGGGGGCGGCACTGAAGCTTTCTTT
.	TRBJ2-1	.	TRBV4-2	CASSRETAGTYNEQFF	TGTGCCAGCAGCCGAGAGACGGCGGGAACCTACAATGAGCAGTTCTTC
few	TRBJ2-3	TRBD2	TRBV6-5	CASSSLSGGASTQYF	TGTGCCAGCAGTTCGCTGAGCGGGGGGGCCTCTACGCAGTATTTT
.	TRBJ1-2	.	TRBV30	CAWRDPGANYGYTF	TGTGCCTGGAGAGACCCGGGAGCTAACTATGGCTACACCTTC
.	TRBJ2-2	.	TRBV5-1	CASSWTDTANTGELFF	TGCGCCAGCAGCTGGACAGACACCGCGAACACCGGGGAGCTGTTTTTT
.	TRBJ2-7	TRBD1	TRBV19	CASSIGRGNYEQYF	TGTGCCAGTAGTATTGGCAGGGGGAATTACGAGCAGTACTTC
few	TRBJ2-5	TRBD2	TRBV11-2	CASSLGGALETQYF	TGTGCCAGCAGCCTCGGGGGGGCCTTGGAGACCCAGTACTTC
.	TRBJ2-3	TRBD1	TRBV19	CASRGTGTDTQYF	TGTGCCAGTAGAGGGACAGGGACAGATACGCAGTATTTT
few	TRBJ2-3	TRBD2	TRBV9	CASSRGGGGSDTQYF	TGTGCCAGCAGCCGCGGCGGGGGTGGTTCAGATACGCAGTATTTT
.	TRBJ1-5	TRBD1	TRBV6-6	CASSWDRNQPQHF	TGTGCCAGCAGTTGGGACAGGAATCAGCCCCAGCATTTT
once	TRBJ2-2	.	TRBV6-6	CASLRGSGTITGELFF	TGTGCCAGCCTCCGGGGGTCAGGGACGATCACCGGGGAGCTGTTTTTT
.	TRBJ1-2	TRBD1	TRBV9	CASSEGTGRRGYTF	TGTGCCAGCAGCGAGGGGACAGGGCGCCGTGGCTACACCTTC
.	TRBJ2-5	TRBD1	TRBV7-3	CASSLDRGSRELETQYF	TGTGCCAGCAGCCTGGACAGGGGCTCAAGGGAGTTAGAGACCCAGTACTTC
few	TRBJ2-1	TRBD2	TRBV4-1	CASSQVGGGRGEQFF	TGCGCCAGCAGCCAAGTGGGCGGGGGGAGAGGTGAGCAGTTCTTC
.	TRBJ1-4	.	TRBV5-1	CASRTGAGTTNEKLFF	TGCGCCAGCAGGACGGGAGCAGGCACAACTAATGAAAAACTGTTTTTT
.	TRBJ2-5	TRBD1	TRBV6-5	CASSYQPGQYQETQYF	TGTGCCAGCAGTTACCAGCCGGGACAGTACCAAGAGACCCAGTACTTC
once	TRBJ1-2	TRBD1	TRBV15	CATSETGTAYGYTF	TGTGCCACCAGCGAAACCGGGACAGCTTATGGCTACACCTTC
few	TRBJ2-7	.	TRBV6-1	CASSEAQWTDYEQYF	TGTGCCAGCAGTGAAGCGCAGTGGACAGACTACGAGCAGTACTTC
.	TRBJ1-4	.	TRBV15	CATSEGHETNEKLFF	TGTGCCACCAGCGAGGGCCACGAAACTAATGAAAAACTGTTTTTT
.	TRBJ1-4	.	TRBV4-1	CASSQVTVRVNEKLFF	TGCGCCAGCAGCCAAGTTACCGTGAGGGTTAATGAAAAACTGTTTTTT
.	TRBJ2-1	TRBD1	TRBV5-1	CASSPGQGNEQFF	TGCGCCAGCAGCCCAGGACAGGGCAATGAGCAGTTCTTC
.	TRBJ1-5	TRBD1	TRBV28	CASREGQGIGGNQPQHF	TGTGCCAGCAGGGAGGGACAGGGGATAGGGGGCAATCAGCCCCAGCATTTT
.	TRBJ2-1	.	TRBV9	CASSVVGSGSYNEQFF	TGTGCCAGCAGCGTAGTTGGGTCAGGCTCCTACAATGAGCAGTTCTTC
.	TRBJ1-1	TRBD1	TRBV30	CAWSSDRSLEAFF	TGTGCCTGGAGTTCGGACAGGAGCCTTGAAGCTTTCTTT
.	TRBJ1-4	.	TRBV30	CAWSVLGGLEKLFF	TGTGCCTGGAGTGTACTCGGGGGGCTCGAAAAACTGTTTTTT
.	TRBJ1-2	.	TRBV6-1	CASVEPGLYGYTF	TGTGCCAGCGTCGAGCCAGGGCTCTATGGCTACACCTTC
few	TRBJ1-2	.	TRBV6-1	CASSDPGVHGYTF	TGTGCCAGCAGTGATCCAGGGGTTCACGGCTACACCTTC
.	TRBJ2-3	TRBD2	TRBV9	CASSALAGGPDTQYF	TGTGCCAGCAGCGCACTAGCGGGGGGGCCAGATACGCAGTATTTT
.	TRBJ2-2	TRBD2	TRBV5-1	CASSSPSGGDTGELFF	TGCGCCAGCAGCTCACCTTCCGGGGGGGACACCGGGGAGCTGTTTTTT
.	TRBJ2-5	.	TRBV29-1	CSALTAKETQYF	TGCAGCGCCCTGACAGCAAAAGAGACCCAGTACTTC
.	TRBJ1-2	TRBD1	TRBV5-1	CASSLAGQGVGYTF	TGCGCCAGCAGCTTGGCCGGACAGGGTGTTGGCTACACCTTC
.	TRBJ1-1	.	TRBV4-3	CASSQEAGVNTEAFF	TGCGCCAGCAGCCAAGAGGCAGGGGTGAACACTGAAGCTTTCTTT
.	TRBJ1-6	TRBD1	TRBV5-6	CASSLTTGADSPLHF	TGTGCCAGCAGCTTAACGACAGGGGCGGATTCACCCCTCCACTTT
once	TRBJ1-1	TRBD1	TRBV5-4	CASSFGQGRTEAFF	TGTGCCAGCAGCTTTGGACAGGGAAGGACTGAAGCTTTCTTT
.	TRBJ1-1	TRBD1	TRBV10-3	CAISEPRTGGSRNEAFF	TGTGCCATCAGTGAGCCGAGGACAGGGGGCTCGAGAAATGAAGCTTTCTTT
.	TRBJ1-2	.	TRBV30	CAWRDNNYGYTF	TGTGCCTGGAGGGACAATAACTATGGCTACACCTTC